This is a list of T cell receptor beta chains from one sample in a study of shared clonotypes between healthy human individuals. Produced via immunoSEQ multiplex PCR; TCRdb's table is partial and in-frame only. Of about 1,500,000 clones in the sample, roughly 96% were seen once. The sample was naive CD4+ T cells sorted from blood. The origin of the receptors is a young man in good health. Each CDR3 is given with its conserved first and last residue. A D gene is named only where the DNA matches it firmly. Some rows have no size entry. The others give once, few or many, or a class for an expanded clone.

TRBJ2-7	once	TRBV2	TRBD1	TGTGCCAGCAGTGTACAGGGGCCTAGGCAGTACTTC	CASSVQGPRQYF
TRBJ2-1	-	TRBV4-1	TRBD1	TGCGCCAGCAGCCAAATCTGGGCAGGGGGCAACTACAATGAGCAGTTCTTC	CASSQIWAGGNYNEQFF
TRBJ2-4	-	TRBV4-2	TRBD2	TGTGCCAGCAGCCAAGACCGACTAGCGGGAGGACTAGCCAAAAACATTCAGTACTTC	CASSQDRLAGGLAKNIQYF
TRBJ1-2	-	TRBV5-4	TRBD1	TGTGCCAGCAGCTTGGAAGTGCGGACAGGGGTCCTTAACTATGGCTACACCTTC	CASSLEVRTGVLNYGYTF
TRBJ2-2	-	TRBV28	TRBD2	TGTGCCACCGGACTAGCAATTTTTCCCGGGGAGCTGTTTTTT	CATGLAIFPGELFF
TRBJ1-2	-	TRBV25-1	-	TGTGCCAGCATGAAAGAATTTAACTATGGCTACACCTTC	CASMKEFNYGYTF
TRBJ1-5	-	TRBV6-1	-	TGTGCCAGCAGTACCGGGGGGGCGAGCAATCAGCCCCAGCATTTT	CASSTGGASNQPQHF
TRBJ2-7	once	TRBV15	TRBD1	TGTGCCACCAGCGCCCTACAGGGGGGCTCCTACGAGCAGTACTTC	CATSALQGGSYEQYF
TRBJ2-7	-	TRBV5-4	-	TGTGCCAGCAGCTTCGGGGGCCCTCATTCTAACTACGAGCAGTACTTC	CASSFGGPHSNYEQYF
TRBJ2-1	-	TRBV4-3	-	TGCGCCAGCAGCCCCACAATCTTCAATGAGCAGTTCTTC	CASSPTIFNEQFF
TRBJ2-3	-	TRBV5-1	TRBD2	TGCGCCAGCAGCCCGGGACTAGCGATAGCGCAGTATTTT	CASSPGLAIAQYF
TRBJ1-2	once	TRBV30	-	TGTGCCTGGAGGCGTACGGCAGGGGACATCGTGGGCTACACCTTC	CAWRRTAGDIVGYTF
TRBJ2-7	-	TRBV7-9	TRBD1	TGTGCCAGCAGCTTAGGGGCAGGGGGAGTCTACGAGCAGTACTTC	CASSLGAGGVYEQYF
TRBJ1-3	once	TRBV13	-	TGTGCCAGCAGCCTCTTGTCACTCACTGGAAACACCATATATTTT	CASSLLSLTGNTIYF
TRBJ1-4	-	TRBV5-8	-	TGTGCCAGCAGCTTGTATGCTGGGTCTAATGAAAAACTGTTTTTT	CASSLYAGSNEKLFF
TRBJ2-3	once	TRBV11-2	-	TGTGCCACCTCCCGCTTCCGACTCACAGATACGCAGTATTTT	CATSRFRLTDTQYF
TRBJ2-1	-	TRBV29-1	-	TGCAGCGTTGAAGATCGCCATACCTCCTACAATGAGCAGTTCTTC	CSVEDRHTSYNEQFF
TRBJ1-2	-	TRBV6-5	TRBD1	TGTGCCAGCAGTGTCGACAGGGAGGGTGGCTACACCTTC	CASSVDREGGYTF
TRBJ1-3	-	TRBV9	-	TGTGCCAGCAGCGTAGCCGGGGTCGGAAACACCATATATTTT	CASSVAGVGNTIYF
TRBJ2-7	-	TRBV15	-	TGTGCCACCAGCAGCCTAACGGGGGTCTCCTACGAGCAGTACTTC	CATSSLTGVSYEQYF
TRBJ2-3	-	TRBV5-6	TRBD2	TGTGCCAGCAGCACCTACACGGCGGGAGGGGCGGATACGCAGTATTTT	CASSTYTAGGADTQYF
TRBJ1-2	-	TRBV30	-	TGTGCCTGGACCATAGGGAGTGGCTACACCTTC	CAWTIGSGYTF
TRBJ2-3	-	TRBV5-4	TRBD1	TGTGCCAGCAGCTTTCCGGGACAGGGGATCACAGATACGCAGTATTTT	CASSFPGQGITDTQYF
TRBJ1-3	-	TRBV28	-	TGTGCCAGCAGCCTAAACCGGGACCCGGGACGAAACACCATATATTTT	CASSLNRDPGRNTIYF